The rows below give T cell receptor beta chains drawn from one sample of a study of shared clonotypes between healthy human individuals. Only in-frame clones appear in the TCRdb table, and some are missing; sequencing was by immunoSEQ multiplex PCR. Altogether millions of clones are present, about 92% being singletons, with the ten largest covering 0.35% to 0.45%. Sample: naive CD4+ T cells from PBMCs. These receptors all come from a man aged 18 to 29 in good health. Some clones in this sample may be carry-over from other donors' samples. Each CDR3 is given with its conserved first and last residue. Each record gives: J gene, V gene, D gene, clone size, CDR3 protein, CDR3 DNA. The D gene is left open where the match is weak. A clone size is listed for some rows: how often the clone was seen (once, few, many), or a class if it is expanded.

>TRBJ2-1|TRBV18|TRBD1|once
CASSPGTGYNEQFF
TGTGCCAGCTCACCAGGGACAGGCTACAATGAGCAGTTCTTC
>TRBJ2-6|TRBV5-4|-|-
CASSRGVSGANVLTF
TGTGCCAGCAGCAGGGGTGTCTCTGGGGCCAACGTCCTGACTTTC
>TRBJ1-5|TRBV28|-|-
CASTSRGGGRVQPQHF
TGTGCCAGCACCTCCCGGGGGGGAGGGAGGGTTCAGCCCCAGCATTTT
>TRBJ1-2|TRBV29-1|TRBD1|once
CSVVGTANYGYTF
TGCAGCGTTGTAGGGACAGCTAACTATGGCTACACCTTC
>TRBJ2-7|TRBV6-5|TRBD2|-
CASRPTTLAGDEQYF
TGTGCCAGCAGACCTACAACACTAGCGGGAGACGAGCAGTACTTC
>TRBJ2-3|TRBV11-2|-|-
CASSVLDTQYF
TGTGCCAGCAGCGTGCTTGATACGCAGTATTTT
>TRBJ1-4|TRBV7-8|-|-
CASSPWEGEKLFF
TGTGCCAGCAGCCCCTGGGAGGGTGAAAAACTGTTTTTT
>TRBJ2-5|TRBV14|-|-
CASSQGLGQWSETQYF
TGTGCCAGCAGCCAAGGGCTGGGACAATGGTCAGAGACCCAGTACTTC
>TRBJ1-5|TRBV5-1|-|-
CASSVDSWNQPQHF
TGCGCCAGCAGCGTGGACAGTTGGAATCAGCCCCAGCATTTT
>TRBJ2-7|TRBV7-8|-|-
CASSLGASSFYEQYF
TGTGCCAGCAGCTTAGGGGCTAGCTCGTTCTACGAGCAGTACTTC
>TRBJ2-5|TRBV4-1|-|-
CASSRDNQGRAGRTQYF
TGCGCCAGCAGCCGCGATAATCAGGGACGGGCGGGTCGGACCCAGTACTTC
>TRBJ1-1|TRBV29-1|-|few
CSVGQKAAFF
TGCAGCGTTGGCCAAAAGGCGGCTTTCTTT
>TRBJ2-3|TRBV5-1|TRBD1|-
CASSRTGGLSTDTQYF
TGCGCCAGCTCCCGGACAGGGGGACTCAGCACAGATACGCAGTATTTT
>TRBJ2-7|TRBV7-8|-|-
CASSLGSRPYEQYF
TGTGCCAGCAGCTTAGGTTCGCGTCCCTACGAGCAGTACTTC
>TRBJ2-6|TRBV19|TRBD1|-
CASSLGTGSPGANVLTF
TGTGCCAGTAGTCTTGGGACAGGGAGCCCTGGGGCCAACGTCCTGACTTTC
>TRBJ2-5|TRBV14|-|once
CASSQDVGFQETQYF
TGTGCCAGCAGCCAAGACGTTGGTTTCCAAGAGACCCAGTACTTC
>TRBJ2-5|TRBV5-1|-|-
CASSFGSAEETQYF
TGCGCCAGCAGCTTCGGTAGCGCGGAAGAGACCCAGTACTTC
>TRBJ1-2|TRBV11-2|-|-
CASSPPTGSWGYTF
TGTGCCAGCAGCCCGCCCACAGGCTCTTGGGGCTACACCTTC
>TRBJ2-5|TRBV9|-|once
CASSFSGQYQETQYF
TGTGCCAGCAGCTTCTCGGGGCAGTACCAAGAGACCCAGTACTTC
>TRBJ2-3|TRBV5-1|TRBD1|-
CASSLGSTGSTDTQYF
TGCGCCAGCAGCTTGGGTTCGACAGGGTCCACAGATACGCAGTATTTT
>TRBJ2-7|TRBV29-1|-|-
CSVEEPDRAGNYEQYF
TGCAGCGTTGAAGAACCCGACAGGGCGGGGAATTACGAGCAGTACTTC
>TRBJ1-2|TRBV7-9|-|-
CASSLRAYEDGYTF
TGTGCCAGCAGCTTAAGGGCCTATGAGGATGGCTACACCTTC
>TRBJ2-2|TRBV10-3|-|-
CAVSTDTGELFF
TGTGCCGTATCAACAGACACCGGGGAGCTGTTTTTT
>TRBJ1-3|TRBV21-1|-|-
CASSKGRVSSGNTIYF
TGTGCCAGCAGCAAAGGACGGGTGTCTAGTGGAAACACCATATATTTT
>TRBJ2-7|TRBV6-1|TRBD2|-
CASSEGASGTYEQYF
TGTGCCAGCAGTGAAGGCGCTAGCGGCACCTACGAGCAGTACTTC
>TRBJ1-1|TRBV6-6|-|-
CASRRVGLGAFF
TGTGCCAGCAGAAGGGTTGGGCTCGGTGCTTTCTTT
>TRBJ2-7|TRBV6-6|-|-
CASSRTNSYEQYF
TGTGCCAGCAGTAGAACAAACTCCTACGAGCAGTACTTC
>TRBJ2-5|TRBV19|-|-
CASRRLPNVQETQYF
TGTGCCAGTAGGAGACTTCCAAACGTCCAAGAGACCCAGTACTTC
>TRBJ2-1|TRBV7-3|-|-
CASSLSGDTYNEQFF
TGTGCCAGCAGCTTGTCTGGGGACACCTACAATGAGCAGTTCTTC
>TRBJ2-7|TRBV6-6|TRBD1|-
CASSYRDRGPYEQYF
TGTGCCAGCAGTTACCGGGACAGGGGCCCCTACGAGCAGTACTTC
>TRBJ2-7|TRBV28|TRBD2|-
CASKESGRAWGYEQYF
TGTGCCAGTAAAGAAAGCGGGAGGGCCTGGGGCTACGAGCAGTACTTC
>TRBJ2-5|TRBV29-1|-|-
CSAERGGSRETQYF
TGCAGCGCTGAACGGGGTGGCAGCCGAGAGACCCAGTACTTC
>TRBJ2-5|TRBV18|-|-
CASSRRETQYF
TGTGCCAGCTCACGTCGGGAGACCCAGTACTTC
>TRBJ2-2|TRBV14|-|-
CASSLLRGTGELFF
TGTGCCAGCAGCCTGCTACGGGGGACCGGGGAGCTGTTTTTT
>TRBJ2-7|TRBV6-5|-|once
CASIDLRSSYEQYF
TGTGCCAGCATCGACCTAAGGAGCTCCTACGAGCAGTACTTC
>TRBJ2-2|TRBV27|TRBD2|-
CASTPLALADTGELFF
TGTGCCAGCACCCCCCTTGCACTAGCGGACACCGGGGAGCTGTTTTTT
>TRBJ1-3|TRBV30|TRBD1|once
CAWSRGLAGNTIYF
TGTGCCTGGAGCAGGGGGCTGGCGGGAAACACCATATATTTT
>TRBJ1-1|TRBV18|-|-
CASSPEWQNTEAFF
TGTGCCAGCTCACCTGAATGGCAGAACACTGAAGCTTTCTTT
>TRBJ2-1|TRBV29-1|TRBD2|-
CSGILAGGPNEQFF
TGCAGCGGGATTCTAGCGGGAGGGCCGAATGAGCAGTTCTTC
>TRBJ1-1|TRBV11-2|-|once
CASSSEGVTEAFF
TGTGCCAGCAGCTCGGAGGGGGTCACTGAAGCTTTCTTT